This T cell receptor beta chain was sequenced in a study of early T cells in non-severe SARS-CoV-2 infection. Points from the study as a whole: Anti-spike CD8 responses were favored by VDJdb matching, which missed private and CD4 specificities.

The germline V gene encodes CDR1 ENHRY and CDR2 SYGVKD. This CDR3 contains 13 residues. Trimming took off 8 bases at V and 3 bases at J, with 14 bases between the two ends. Turning to this clonotype: What it binds is unknown.

Unique molecular identifiers were added to individual cDNA molecules. One entry per CDR3 protein results from TCRdb running MiXCR on the 5' RACE reads. This sample has approximately 35,000 distinct CDR3 sequences, with about 6% found just once. V usage is TRBV10-3 and J usage is TRBJ2-7; D may be TRBD2 (5 bases). This TCR was sampled from an adult who was a healthcare worker with PCR-confirmed SARS-CoV-2 infection or an uninfected control (not recorded which). The source material was whole blood. The CDR3 loop is CAIRWTENYEQYF. The CDR3 nucleotides read TGTGCCATCCGATGGACTGAAAACTACGAGCAGTACTTC.